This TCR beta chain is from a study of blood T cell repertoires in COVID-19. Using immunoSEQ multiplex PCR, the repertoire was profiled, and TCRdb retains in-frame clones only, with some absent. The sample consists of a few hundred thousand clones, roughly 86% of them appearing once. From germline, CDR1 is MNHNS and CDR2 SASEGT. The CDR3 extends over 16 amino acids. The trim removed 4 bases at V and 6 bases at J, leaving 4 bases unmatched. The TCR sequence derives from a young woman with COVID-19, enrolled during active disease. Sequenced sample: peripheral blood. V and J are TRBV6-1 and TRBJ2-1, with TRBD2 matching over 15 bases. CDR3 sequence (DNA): TGTGCCAGCAGTGGCGGACTAGCGGGAGGGCGCAATGAGCAGTTCTTC. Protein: CASSGGLAGGRNEQFF.